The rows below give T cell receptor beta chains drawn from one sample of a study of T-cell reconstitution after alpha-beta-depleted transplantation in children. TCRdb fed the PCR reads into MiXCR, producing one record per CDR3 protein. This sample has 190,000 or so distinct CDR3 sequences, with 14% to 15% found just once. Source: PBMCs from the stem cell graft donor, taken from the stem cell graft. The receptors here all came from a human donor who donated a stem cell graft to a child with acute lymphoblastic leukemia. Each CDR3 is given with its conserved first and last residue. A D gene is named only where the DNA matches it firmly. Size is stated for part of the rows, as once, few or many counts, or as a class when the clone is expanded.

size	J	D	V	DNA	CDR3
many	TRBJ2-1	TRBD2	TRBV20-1	TGCAGTGCTAGAGAAAGCGGGAGCCTCGGGGAGTTCTTC	CSARESGSLGEFF
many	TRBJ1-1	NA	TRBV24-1	TGTGCCACCAGTGATTCGCCCGGGGGCGGACTGAACACTGAAGCTTTCTTT	CATSDSPGGGLNTEAFF
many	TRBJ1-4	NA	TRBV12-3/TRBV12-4	TGTGCCAGCAGTTTAACCCGGGTCGGCCAAGAAAAACTGTTTTTT	CASSLTRVGQEKLFF
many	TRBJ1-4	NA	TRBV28	TGTGCCAGCAGTTCTTTAGGACAGCCGACTAATGAAAAACTGTTTTTT	CASSSLGQPTNEKLFF
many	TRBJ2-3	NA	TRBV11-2	TGTGCCAGCAGCCTGGTCGGGATCACAGATACGCAGTATTTT	CASSLVGITDTQYF
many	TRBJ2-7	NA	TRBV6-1	TGTGCCAGCACCACGGCGGGTGGGAGCTCCTACGAGCAGTACTTC	CASTTAGGSSYEQYF
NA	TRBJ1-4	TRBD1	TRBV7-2	TGTGCCAGCAGCTTGGGACAGGGGGTTAGGGGCGAAAGACTGTTTTTT	CASSLGQGVRGERLFF
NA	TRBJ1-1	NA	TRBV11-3	TGTGCCAGCAGCTTATTGGCGGGGGTGGTCCCTGAAGCTTTCTTT	CASSLLAGVVPEAFF
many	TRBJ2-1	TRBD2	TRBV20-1	TGCAGTGCTGACCCCACGGCTACTAGCGGGAACGTCAATGAGCAGTTCTTC	CSADPTATSGNVNEQFF
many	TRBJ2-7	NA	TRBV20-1	TGCAGTGCTAGAGATTGGGGGGACGGTTCCTCCTACGAGCAGTACTTC	CSARDWGDGSSYEQYF
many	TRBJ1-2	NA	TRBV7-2	TGTGCCAGCAGCTTTGGTTCGGGGGGCGATACCTATGGCTACACCTTC	CASSFGSGGDTYGYTF
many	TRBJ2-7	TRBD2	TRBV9	TGTGCCAGCAGCGTAGCGGGAGGTACCTACGAGCAGTACTTC	CASSVAGGTYEQYF
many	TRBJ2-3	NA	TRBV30	TGTGCCTGGAGTGTAGGAGGGTACAGCACAGATACGCAGTATTTT	CAWSVGGYSTDTQYF
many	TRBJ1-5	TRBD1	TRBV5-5	TGTGCCAGCAGCTCCGCGACAGGGGATCAGCCCCAGCATTTT	CASSSATGDQPQHF
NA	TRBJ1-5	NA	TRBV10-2	TGCGCCAGCAGTGTACAGGAAAATCAGCCCCAGCATTTT	CASSVQENQPQHF
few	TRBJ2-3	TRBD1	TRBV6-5	TGTGCCAGCAGTTCACGCCCCGGGACAGGACGCACAGATACGCAGTATTTT	CASSSRPGTGRTDTQYF
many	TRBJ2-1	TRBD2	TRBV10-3	TGTGCCATCAGTGAGTCGGCTAGCGGGAGCTTTGGTGAGCAGTTCTTC	CAISESASGSFGEQFF
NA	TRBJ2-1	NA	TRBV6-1	TGTGCCAGCAGTCCCCTTCTAGGCGTCAGCTCCTACAATGAGCAGTTCTTC	CASSPLLGVSSYNEQFF
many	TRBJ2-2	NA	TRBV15	TGTGCCACCAGCGAATGGGGCGCCGGGGAGCTGTTTTTT	CATSEWGAGELFF
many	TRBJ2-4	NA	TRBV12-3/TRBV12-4	TGTGCCAGCAGTTCCCAGGACCCCGGTCGGACCTACTTC	CASSSQDPGRTYF
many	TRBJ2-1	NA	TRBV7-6	TGTGCCAGCACTTTTGCCCGCGAAAGTGAGCAGTTCTTC	CASTFARESEQFF
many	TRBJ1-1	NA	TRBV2	TGTGCCAGCGGGAGGGAGAGGACTGAAGCTTTCTTT	CASGRERTEAFF
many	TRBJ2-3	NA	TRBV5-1	TGCGCCAGCAGCTTGACGGCCCCAACGGCGGATACGCAGTATTTT	CASSLTAPTADTQYF
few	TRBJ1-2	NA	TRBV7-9	TGTGCCAGCAGCCCCTTGGCCTCGGGCTACACCTTC	CASSPLASGYTF
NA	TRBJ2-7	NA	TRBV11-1	TGTGCCAGCAGCCCCCGAGGGGGGTTCTACGAGCAGTACTTC	CASSPRGGFYEQYF
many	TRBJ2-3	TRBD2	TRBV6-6	TGTGCCACCGGGACTAGCCGAGATACGCAGTATTTT	CATGTSRDTQYF
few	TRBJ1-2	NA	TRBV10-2	TGCGCCAGCAGTGAGCCGATACTCCGGGGTTTGACTAACTATGGCTACACCTTC	CASSEPILRGLTNYGYTF
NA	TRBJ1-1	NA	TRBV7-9	TGTGCCTGCAGCTCGGCGGGGGCGAACACTGAAGCTTTCTTT	CACSSAGANTEAFF
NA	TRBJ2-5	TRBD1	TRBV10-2	TGCGCCAGCAGAGATCGGACAGGGATACAGACCCAGTACTTC	CASRDRTGIQTQYF
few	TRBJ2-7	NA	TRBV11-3	TGTGCCAGCAGCTTAGAGGGAACTACCTACGAGCAGTACTTC	CASSLEGTTYEQYF
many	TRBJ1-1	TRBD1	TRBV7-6	TGTGCCAGCAGCCTAGGGGTGGACAGGAGGAACACTGAAGCTTTCTTT	CASSLGVDRRNTEAFF
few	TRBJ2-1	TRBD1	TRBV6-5	TGTGCCAGCATGTCCCCAGGGGGTGAGCAGTTCTTC	CASMSPGGEQFF
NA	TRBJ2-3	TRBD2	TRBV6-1	TGTGCCAGCAGTGAAGCTCGGGAGGGGGGGGATACGCAGTATTTT	CASSEAREGGDTQYF
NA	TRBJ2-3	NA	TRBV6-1	TGTGCCAGCAGTGAAGTTCGTACAGCGGGCACAGATACGCAGTATTTT	CASSEVRTAGTDTQYF
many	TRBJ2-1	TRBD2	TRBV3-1	TGTGCCAGCAGCCGAGGCCTAGCGGGGGGCAATGAGCAGTTCTTC	CASSRGLAGGNEQFF
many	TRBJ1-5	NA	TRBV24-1	TGTGCCACCAGTGATTCCTGGGCGGGTCAGCCCCAGCATTTT	CATSDSWAGQPQHF
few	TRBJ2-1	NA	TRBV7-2	TGTGCCAGCAGCTTAACCACAGGTTCCTACAATGAGCAGTTCTTC	CASSLTTGSYNEQFF
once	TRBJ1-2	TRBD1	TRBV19	TGTGCCAGTAGTCTATCTCGACAGGGGCCCGGTGTGTATGGCTACACCTTC	CASSLSRQGPGVYGYTF
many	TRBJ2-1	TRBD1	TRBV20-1	TGCAGTGCTCCCCCCGACAGGGGTTCCTACAATGAGCAGTTCTTC	CSAPPDRGSYNEQFF
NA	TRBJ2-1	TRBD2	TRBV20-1	TGCAGTGCTAGTAGGGTAGCGGGAGTCGACAATGAGCAGTTCTTC	CSASRVAGVDNEQFF
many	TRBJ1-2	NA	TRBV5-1	TGCGCCAGCAGCCGCGCGGAGGAGGGCGGGGGCTACACCTTC	CASSRAEEGGGYTF
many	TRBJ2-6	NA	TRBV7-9	TGTGCCAGCACTTCCTCTGGGGCCAACGTCCTGACTTTC	CASTSSGANVLTF
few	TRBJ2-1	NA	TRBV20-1	TGCAGTGCAAGGTTGCACGGCCGTGAGCAGTTCTTC	CSARLHGREQFF
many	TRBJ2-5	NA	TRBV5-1	TGCGCCAGCAGCTTGGAAGGCCAAGAGACCCAGTACTTC	CASSLEGQETQYF
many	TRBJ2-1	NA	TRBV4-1	TGCGCCAGCAGCCAAGAGAACCGCGGAGACGCCTACAATGAGCAGTTCTTC	CASSQENRGDAYNEQFF
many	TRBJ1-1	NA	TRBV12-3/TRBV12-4	TGTGCCAGCAGCCGTGAAGACGCGAACACTGAAGCTTTCTTT	CASSREDANTEAFF
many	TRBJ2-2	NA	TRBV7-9	TGTGCCAGCACCTCAACTGAGGGGGCCGGGGAGCTGTTTTTT	CASTSTEGAGELFF
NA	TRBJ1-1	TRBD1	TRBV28	TGTGCCAGCACCGTCAACACAGGGGGCAGAACTGAAGCTTTCTTT	CASTVNTGGRTEAFF
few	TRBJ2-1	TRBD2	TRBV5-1	TGCGCCAGCAGCGCGACTAGCGGGAGGGCCCGTTTGAATGAGCAGTTCTTC	CASSATSGRARLNEQFF
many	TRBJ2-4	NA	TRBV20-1	TGCAGTGCATCGGTGGCCAAAAACATTCAGTACTTC	CSASVAKNIQYF
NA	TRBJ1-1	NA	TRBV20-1	TGCAGTGCTAGCGTGACCAGGGGGAACACTGAAGCTTTCTTT	CSASVTRGNTEAFF
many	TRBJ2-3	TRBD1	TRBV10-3	TGTGCCATCAGTGAGTTACAGGGGGCTCCGAGCCATACGCAGTATTTT	CAISELQGAPSHTQYF
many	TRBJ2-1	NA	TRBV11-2	TGTGCCAGCAGTCCCCCCCGGGCAGAGAACGCTTACAATGAGCAGTTCTTC	CASSPPRAENAYNEQFF
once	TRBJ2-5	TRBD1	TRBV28	TGTGCCAGCAGCCTACCTATCCGGGACAGCAGGGGAGAGACCCAGTACTTC	CASSLPIRDSRGETQYF
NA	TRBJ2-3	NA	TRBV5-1	TGCGCCAGCAGCTTGCAGGACCGGGGTACGCAGTATTTT	CASSLQDRGTQYF
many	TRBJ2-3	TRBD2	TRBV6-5	TGTGCCAGTCGTCCTAGCGGGAGTCTAGATACGCAGTATTTT	CASRPSGSLDTQYF
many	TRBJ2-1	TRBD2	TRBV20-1	TGCAGTGCAAACATGCTAGCGGGAGTCAGAAATGAGCAGTTCTTC	CSANMLAGVRNEQFF